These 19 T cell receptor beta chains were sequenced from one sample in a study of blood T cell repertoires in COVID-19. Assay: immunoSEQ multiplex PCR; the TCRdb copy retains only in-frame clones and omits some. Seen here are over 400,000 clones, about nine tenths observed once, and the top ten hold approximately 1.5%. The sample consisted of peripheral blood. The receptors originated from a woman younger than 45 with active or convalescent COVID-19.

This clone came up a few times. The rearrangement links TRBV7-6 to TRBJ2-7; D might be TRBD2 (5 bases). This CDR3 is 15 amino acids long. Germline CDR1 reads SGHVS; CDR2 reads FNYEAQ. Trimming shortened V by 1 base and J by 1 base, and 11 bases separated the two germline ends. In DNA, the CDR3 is TGTGCCAGCAGCTTAGGCGGGTGGAGGTCCTACGAGCAGTACTTC. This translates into CASSLGGWRSYEQYF.

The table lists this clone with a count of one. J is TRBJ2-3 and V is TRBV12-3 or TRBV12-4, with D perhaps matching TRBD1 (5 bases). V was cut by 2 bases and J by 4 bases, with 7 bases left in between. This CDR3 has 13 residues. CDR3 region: CASSLRGADTQYF. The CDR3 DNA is TGTGCCAGCAGTTTAAGGGGTGCAGATACGCAGTATTTT.

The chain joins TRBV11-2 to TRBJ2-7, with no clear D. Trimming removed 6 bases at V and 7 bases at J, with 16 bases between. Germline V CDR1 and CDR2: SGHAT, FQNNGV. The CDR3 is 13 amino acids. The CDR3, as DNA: TGTGCCAGCAGTCGCAGAGCGCAGTCAGAGCAGTACTTC. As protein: CASSRRAQSEQYF.

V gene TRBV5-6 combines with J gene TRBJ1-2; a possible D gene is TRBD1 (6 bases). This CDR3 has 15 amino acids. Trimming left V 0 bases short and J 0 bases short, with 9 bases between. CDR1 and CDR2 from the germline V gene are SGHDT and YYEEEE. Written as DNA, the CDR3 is TGTGCCAGCAGCTTGGTAGGGGGGGCTAACTATGGCTACACCTTC. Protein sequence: CASSLVGGANYGYTF.

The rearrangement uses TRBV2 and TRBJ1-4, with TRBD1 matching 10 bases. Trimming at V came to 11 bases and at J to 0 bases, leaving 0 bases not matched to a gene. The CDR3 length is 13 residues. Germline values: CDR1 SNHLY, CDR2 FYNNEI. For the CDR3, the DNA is TGTGCCGGACAGGGGGCAACTAATGAAAAACTGTTTTTT. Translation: CAGQGATNEKLFF.

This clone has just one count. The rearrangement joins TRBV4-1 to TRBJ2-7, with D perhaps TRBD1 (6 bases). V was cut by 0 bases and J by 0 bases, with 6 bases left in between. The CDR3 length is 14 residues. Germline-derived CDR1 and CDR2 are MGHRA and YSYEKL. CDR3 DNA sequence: TGCGCCAGCAGCCAAGAACAGGGCTCCTACGAGCAGTACTTC. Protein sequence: CASSQEQGSYEQYF.

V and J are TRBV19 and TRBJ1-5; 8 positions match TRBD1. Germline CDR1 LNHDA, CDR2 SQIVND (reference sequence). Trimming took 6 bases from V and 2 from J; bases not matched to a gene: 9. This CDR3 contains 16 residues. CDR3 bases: TGTGCCAGTAGCACCGACAGGGGAAGAGGCAATCAGCCCCAGCATTTT. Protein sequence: CASSTDRGRGNQPQHF.

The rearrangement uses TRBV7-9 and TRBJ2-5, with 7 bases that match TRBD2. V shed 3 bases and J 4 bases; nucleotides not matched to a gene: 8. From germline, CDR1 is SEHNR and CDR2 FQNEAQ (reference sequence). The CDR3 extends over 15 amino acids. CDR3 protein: CASSLRLAQGETQYF. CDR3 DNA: TGTGCCAGCAGCTTGCGACTAGCTCAAGGAGAGACCCAGTACTTC.

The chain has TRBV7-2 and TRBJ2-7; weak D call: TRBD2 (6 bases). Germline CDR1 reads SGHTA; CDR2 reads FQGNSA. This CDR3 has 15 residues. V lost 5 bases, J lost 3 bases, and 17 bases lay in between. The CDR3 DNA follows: TGTGCCAGCAGCCCCGAACTAGCCGACGACTACGAGCAGTACTTC. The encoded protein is CASSPELADDYEQYF.

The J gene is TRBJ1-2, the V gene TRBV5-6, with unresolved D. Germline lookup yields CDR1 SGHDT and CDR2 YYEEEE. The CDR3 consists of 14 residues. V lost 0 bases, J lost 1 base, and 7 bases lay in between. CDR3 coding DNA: TGTGCCAGCAGCTTGGTGGCAGATAACTATGGCTACACCTTC. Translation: CASSLVADNYGYTF.

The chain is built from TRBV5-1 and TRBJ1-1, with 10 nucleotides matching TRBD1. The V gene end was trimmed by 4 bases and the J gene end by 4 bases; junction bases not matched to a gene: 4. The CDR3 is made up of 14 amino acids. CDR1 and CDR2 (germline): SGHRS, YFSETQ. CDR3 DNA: TGCGCCAGCAGCCTGGGACAGGGGAGCACTGAAGCTTTCTTT. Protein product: CASSLGQGSTEAFF.

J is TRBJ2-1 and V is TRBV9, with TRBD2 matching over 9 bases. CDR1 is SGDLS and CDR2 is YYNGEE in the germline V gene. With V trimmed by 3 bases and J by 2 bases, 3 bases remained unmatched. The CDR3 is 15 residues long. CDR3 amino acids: CASSGLAGTYNEQFF. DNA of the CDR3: TGTGCCAGCAGCGGCCTAGCGGGGACCTACAATGAGCAGTTCTTC.

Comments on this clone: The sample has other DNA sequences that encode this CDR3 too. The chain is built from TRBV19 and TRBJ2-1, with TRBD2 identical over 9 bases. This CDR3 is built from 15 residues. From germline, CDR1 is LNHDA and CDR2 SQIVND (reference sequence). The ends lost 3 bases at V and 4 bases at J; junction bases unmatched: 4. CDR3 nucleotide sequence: TGTGCCAGTAGTATTGGCCTAGCGGGGTACAATGAGCAGTTCTTC. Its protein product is CASSIGLAGYNEQFF. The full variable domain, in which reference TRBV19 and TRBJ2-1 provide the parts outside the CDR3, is DGGITQSPKYLFRKEGQNVTLSCEQNLNHDAMYWYRQDPGQGLRLIYYSQIVNDFQKGDIAEGYSVSREKKESFPLTVTSAQKNPTAFYLCASSIGLAGYNEQFFGPGTRLTVL.

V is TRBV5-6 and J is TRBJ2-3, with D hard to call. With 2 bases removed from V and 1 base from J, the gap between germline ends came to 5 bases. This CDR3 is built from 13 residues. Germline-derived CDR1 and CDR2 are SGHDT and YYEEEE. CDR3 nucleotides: TGTGCCAGCAGCTTTACAGGCACAGATACGCAGTATTTT. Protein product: CASSFTGTDTQYF.

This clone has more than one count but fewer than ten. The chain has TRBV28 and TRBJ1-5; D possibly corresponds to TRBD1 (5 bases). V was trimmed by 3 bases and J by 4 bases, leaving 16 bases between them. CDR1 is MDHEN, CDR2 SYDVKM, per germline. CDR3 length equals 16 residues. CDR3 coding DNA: TGTGCCAGCAGTTTTCGCCAGGGACTGTCAAATCAGCCCCAGCATTTT. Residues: CASSFRQGLSNQPQHF.

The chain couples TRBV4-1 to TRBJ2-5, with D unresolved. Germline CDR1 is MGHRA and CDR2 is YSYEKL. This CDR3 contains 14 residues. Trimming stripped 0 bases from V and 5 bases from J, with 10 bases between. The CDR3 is CASSQDPGYETQYF. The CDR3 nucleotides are TGCGCCAGCAGCCAAGATCCCGGGTACGAGACCCAGTACTTC.

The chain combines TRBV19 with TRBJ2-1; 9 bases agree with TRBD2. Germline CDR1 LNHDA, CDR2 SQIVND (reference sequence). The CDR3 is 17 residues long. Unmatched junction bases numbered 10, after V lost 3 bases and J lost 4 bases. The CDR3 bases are TGTGCCAGTAGTATCTTCGGCGGGAGGGGCTCGTACAATGAGCAGTTCTTC. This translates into CASSIFGGRGSYNEQFF.

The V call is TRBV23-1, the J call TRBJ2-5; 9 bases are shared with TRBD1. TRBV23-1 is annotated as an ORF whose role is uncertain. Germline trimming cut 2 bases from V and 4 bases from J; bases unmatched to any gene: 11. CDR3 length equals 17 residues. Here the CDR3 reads CASSQIPLKDRGETQYF. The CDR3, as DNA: TGCGCCAGCAGTCAAATCCCCCTGAAGGACAGGGGAGAGACCCAGTACTTC.

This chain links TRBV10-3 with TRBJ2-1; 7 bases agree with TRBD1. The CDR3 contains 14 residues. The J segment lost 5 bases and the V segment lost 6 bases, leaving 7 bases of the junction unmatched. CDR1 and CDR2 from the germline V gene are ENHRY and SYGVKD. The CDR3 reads CAISTRQGDNEQFF. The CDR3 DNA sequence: TGTGCCATCAGCACTAGACAGGGAGACAATGAGCAGTTCTTC.